The present entry profiles one TCR beta chain with its context. The germline V and J ends were trimmed by 3 bases and 2 bases, with 12 bases remaining between them. Germline CDR1 reads SGDLS; CDR2 reads YYNGEE. The CDR3 spans 14 residues. The sample originates from a study of blood T cell repertoires in COVID-19. Study summary: The United States, Italy and Spain provided the acute and convalescent COVID-19 samples. Nucleic acid was either cDNA or gDNA, and it came from T cells, B-cell-depleted T cells, or PBMCs.

Those enrolled in Seattle joined during active infection and were followed longitudinally afterward. In the source study's methods: Cell counts per sample came from amplifying reference gene primers. Generated by immunoSEQ multiplex PCR, the TCRdb table keeps only in-frame clones and is missing some. V and J calls and clone size are as listed in that table; D and trimming were resolved from the DNA. The sample carries 150,000 to 200,000 clones, roughly 76% recorded once. The V and J genes are TRBV9 and TRBJ2-7, with TRBD1 as a possible D gene (6 bases). The sequenced sample was peripheral blood. The TCR sequence derives from a woman over 75 with COVID-19, enrolled during active disease. The CDR3: CASSGRDTPYEQYF. As DNA, the CDR3 is TGTGCCAGCAGCGGCCGGGACACTCCCTACGAGCAGTACTTC.